This T cell receptor (beta chain) was sequenced in a study of T cells after yellow fever vaccination (dated by TCRdb to between 2019 and 2020). Regarding the complete study: Libraries from fractions with low cell numbers were prepared with the SMART-Seq v4 Ultra Low Input RNA kit. Bulk TCR alpha and beta repertoires were sequenced longitudinally to track T-cell clones before and after primary and booster YFV17D yellow fever vaccination. Two healthy male donors, one aged 18 to 30 and one aged 30 to 40 years, made up the cohort. Blood was drawn at multiple timepoints before and after primary and secondary immunization, with bulk PBMC replicates and cell subsets isolated. Overall study outcomes, separate from this receptor: A small share of clonotypes occurred in both CD4 and CD8 compartments, likely arising from convergent recombination. Most clones expanded after primary vaccination were re-detected after the booster (96% of CD4 and around 86% of CD8), suggesting broad memory maintenance. Because only a couple of donors were included in the study, the extent to which the findings can be generalized is limited. Computational filtering was needed because FACS-sorted repertoires could contain abundant contaminating clonotypes from the bulk population. The secondary T-cell response was found to be weaker but faster than the primary response, with a peak reached on day 5 rather than on day 15.

CDR3 length: 13 amino acids, cysteine to phenylalanine. The retained sequence is limited to the CDR3, 39 bases, with the frame set at the first base. Trimming accounts for 2 bases at V and 8 bases at J, while the number of junction bases matched to no gene is 5. The germline V gene sets CDR1 to SGHTA and CDR2 to FQGNSA. What this sample's treatment or condition label stands for: live attenuated yellow fever vaccine strain. At each blood-draw timepoint, two biological replicates of bulk PBMCs were collected. PBMCs were isolated from peripheral blood using a standard Ficoll-Paque protocol. RNA was extracted with TriZol from bulk PBMCs, CD4 and CD8 fractions, and dextramer-positive and dextramer-negative fractions. As concerns this clonotype: What antigen it recognizes has not been identified. No clone much larger than this one lies a single base away; base qualities are absent.

Synthesis of TCR cDNA relied on 5'RACE template switching, a step that introduced a universal primer site along with unique molecular identifiers. Priming for cDNA synthesis came from both the TCR alpha and TCR beta constant segments. Libraries were amplified in two PCR steps, with sample barcodes and sequencing adapters added in the second step. Sequencing of libraries was performed on Illumina HiSeq 2500 (2x100 bp) or NovaSeq (2x150 bp). The paper's processing steps were these. Reads were demultiplexed and collapsed into UMI consensus sequences with MIGEC, and V(D)J alignment was performed with MiXCR. Vaccine-responding clonotypes were identified with edgeR using replicate PBMC samples, with FDR below 0.01 and a log2 fold change above 5 up to day 15 being required. Each bulk clonotype was labeled CD4 or CD8 based on which sequenced repertoire, CD4 or CD8, contained the clonotype at higher abundance. Using fastp trimming at Q25 and MiXCR clonotype assembly, TCRdb reanalyzed the public sequencing data and kept in-frame beta chains. Rows merge per CDR3 protein into single entries with the most common DNA and genes. These V and J calls are TCRdb output, not the study's own analysis. For this sample there are 350,000 to 450,000 distinct CDR3 sequences; 6.2% appear just once. Clones ranked in the top ten supply approximately 16% of the sample.

The V and J genes are TRBV7-2 and TRBJ1-1; 7 junctional bases match TRBD1. The specimen was PBMCs, collected 5 days after the yellow fever booster vaccination. The receptor was isolated from a man younger than 45 who received the YFV17D yellow fever vaccine. The CDR3 amino acid sequence is: CASSLLDRAEAFF. The DNA sequence reads TGTGCCAGCAGCTTACTCGACAGGGCAGAAGCTTTCTTT.